This entry describes one T cell receptor (beta chain). The antigen is not known. For the TCR beta CDR3, multiplex PCR with 32 V and 13 J primers performed the amplification. MiXCR was run by TCRdb on the multiplex PCR reads, yielding one entry per CDR3 protein. The data show around 2,900 distinct CDR3 sequences, roughly 14% seen once. The sample comes from a study of immune heterogeneity within non-small cell lung tumors. Turning to the study itself: Of the tumors, 4 were squamous cell, some eleven non-squamous, and 1 not otherwise specified. Study-wide findings and caveats: Higher local tumor mutational burden went with moderately higher local T-cell clonality, R around 0.34. Tumor sites within a patient were found to share identical dominant CDR3 beta clonotypes, and site-unique high-frequency clones were also present. Different patients shared few of their high-frequency T-cell receptor beta clonotypes.

Template material comprised bulk tumor genomic DNA at about 660 ng per sample. Several biopsies were collected from each primary tumor during surgery. They were spaced as far apart as possible within the tumor mass. Patients went through curative surgery, and their non-small cell lung cancer was untreated and newly diagnosed. Material for sequencing was lung tumor tissue. This receptor was taken from a female donor with non-small cell lung cancer.

The CDR3 DNA reads as TGTGCCAGCAGTGAAGCGTTAGCGGCGGATGCGGAGACCCAGTACTTC. As protein: CASSEALAADAETQYF. The chain links TRBV25-1 to TRBJ2-5; tentatively, D is TRBD2 (6 bases). The CDR3 is 16 residues long. Germline values: CDR1 MGHDK, CDR2 SYGVNS. Trimming pared 2 bases from V and 5 bases from J, leaving 18 bases between.